This T cell receptor (beta chain) appears in the sequencing data of a study of blood T cell repertoires in COVID-19. Looking at the study overall: Sources were T cells, B-cell-depleted T cells, or PBMCs; the material itself was cDNA or gDNA.

The method was immunoSEQ multiplex PCR; TCRdb's version includes in-frame clones alone and lacks a portion of them. Of around 230,000 clones listed, roughly four fifths are singletons. This CDR3 spans 14 amino acids. The V end lost 5 bases, the J end lost 3 bases, and 10 bases lay between the germline ends. Germline loops: CDR1 KGHDR, CDR2 SFDVKD. Sequencing was carried out using peripheral blood. The TCR sequence derives from a woman aged 80 or over with acute or convalescent COVID-19. The chain has TRBV24-1 and TRBJ2-1; D remains ambiguous. The CDR3 DNA sequence: TGTGCCACCAGTGGTCCTCCCTTCTACAATGAGCAGTTCTTC. Protein product: CATSGPPFYNEQFF.